These T cell receptor beta chains were read from a single sample in a study of T cell repertoires in cytomegalovirus infection. For these receptors, no antigen is known. MiXCR, run by TCRdb on the reads, gives a single entry per CDR3 protein. The table shows hundreds of thousands of distinct CDR3 sequences, with approximately 31% occurring only once. The material sequenced was cultured CD8+ T cells from PBMCs, taken from culture after CMV antigen stimulation. The receptors shown here come from a human donor in good health (CMV status not recorded). Some clones in this sample may be carry-over from other donors' samples. CDR3s include the opening cysteine and the closing phenylalanine or tryptophan. Each record gives: J gene, V gene, clone size, D gene, CDR3 DNA, CDR3 protein. The D gene is left open where the match is weak. The size of a clone is reported for some rows only, either as once, few or many, or as a class for expanded clones.

TRBJ2-7	TRBV11-2	-	-	TGTGCCAGCAGCACCGGGGCGGGGAGGGGGGACAACGAGCAGTACTTC	CASSTGAGRGDNEQYF
TRBJ1-1	TRBV12-3/TRBV12-4	-	-	TGTGCCAGCGGCTGGGTGGGCCAGAACACTGAAGCTTTCTTT	CASGWVGQNTEAFF
TRBJ1-1	TRBV7-9	-	TRBD1	TGTGCCAGCAGCCACCCCCGACAGGGCCCGGGCACTGAAGCTTTCTTT	CASSHPRQGPGTEAFF
TRBJ2-1	TRBV27	few	-	TGTGCCAGCAGTTTACAGGGAGGGGGGGAGCAGTTCTTC	CASSLQGGGEQFF
TRBJ2-1	TRBV6-5	few	TRBD2	TGTGCCAGCTGGCGGGGGAATTACAATGAGCAGTTCTTC	CASWRGNYNEQFF
TRBJ1-1	TRBV7-9	-	-	TGTGCCAGCAGCTTATTGGAGGGAATGAACACTGAAGCTTTCTTT	CASSLLEGMNTEAFF
TRBJ2-7	TRBV25-1	-	TRBD1	TGTGCCAGCAGTGAAATACAGGGGGCCGGCGGTCACGAGCAGTACTTC	CASSEIQGAGGHEQYF
TRBJ2-7	TRBV3-1	-	TRBD1	TGTGCCAGCAGCCAAGTTGGGACAGGGGGCTCCTACGAGCAGTACTTC	CASSQVGTGGSYEQYF
TRBJ1-5	TRBV4-2	many	-	TGTGCCAGCAGCCAAGAGAGGGGCAGGACCAATCAGCCCCAGCATTTT	CASSQERGRTNQPQHF
TRBJ2-5	TRBV6-5	once	TRBD2	TGTGCCAGCAGTTACTCGCGCGGGGGGTTACAAGAGACCCAGTACTTC	CASSYSRGGLQETQYF
TRBJ1-2	TRBV7-9	-	-	TGTGCCAGCAGCTTAGACGCAGGGTGGTACTATGGCTACACCTTC	CASSLDAGWYYGYTF
TRBJ2-2	TRBV29-1	-	-	TGCAGCGTCCTTGGGGTAAACTTCACCGGGGAGCTGTTTTTT	CSVLGVNFTGELFF
TRBJ1-5	TRBV12-3/TRBV12-4	few	-	TGTGCCACCCGAAGGGAGGAGAGCAATCAGCCCCAGCATTTT	CATRREESNQPQHF
TRBJ1-1	TRBV20-1	-	-	TGCAGTGCTAGAGATTCCCTTTATGGACTCGTAAACACTGAAGCTTTCTTT	CSARDSLYGLVNTEAFF
TRBJ2-5	TRBV11-2	-	TRBD2	TGTGCCAGCAGCTTAGGTCCTAGCGGGGGTCCATGGGGAGAGACCCAGTACTTC	CASSLGPSGGPWGETQYF
TRBJ1-2	TRBV27	few	-	TGTGCCAGCAGTTTAGGGGGTGTAACTGGCTACACCTTC	CASSLGGVTGYTF
TRBJ1-1	TRBV5-5	-	-	TGTGCCAGCAGCTTCGCCGGGTTTAGGACTGAAGCTTTCTTT	CASSFAGFRTEAFF
TRBJ1-1	TRBV27	-	-	TGTGCCAGCAGTTTAGCTCCAGCTATGAACACTGAAGCTTTCTTT	CASSLAPAMNTEAFF
TRBJ2-1	TRBV12-3/TRBV12-4	many	-	TGTGCCAGCAGTTTTTGGCCTGGCTACAATGAGCAGTTCTTC	CASSFWPGYNEQFF
TRBJ2-5	TRBV12-3/TRBV12-4	many	TRBD2	TGTGCCAGCACCTCGACTAGCGGGGGGGCTGAGACCCAGTACTTC	CASTSTSGGAETQYF
TRBJ2-2	TRBV6-5	-	-	TGTGCCAGCAGTTACTCAGACAGTGGGAACACCGGGGAGCTGTTTTTT	CASSYSDSGNTGELFF
TRBJ1-1	TRBV6-1	-	-	TGTGCCGGCACCCCCGGGCAGGGCGGCACTGAAGCTTTCTTT	CAGTPGQGGTEAFF
TRBJ2-1	TRBV7-6	many	TRBD2	TGTGCCAGCAGCCCGGGACTAGCGGGGGGACCTGAGCAGTTCTTC	CASSPGLAGGPEQFF
TRBJ1-4	TRBV27	few	-	TGTGCCAGCAGAAGGGGAGCAACTAATGAAAAACTGTTTTTT	CASRRGATNEKLFF
TRBJ2-6	TRBV6-2/TRBV6-3	few	-	TGTGCCAGCAGGAGTTTCTCTGGGGCCAACGTCCTGACTTTC	CASRSFSGANVLTF
TRBJ1-6	TRBV25-1	-	TRBD1	TGTGCCAGCAGTGAAGGGGACAGGGGGCTCAAATTTAATTCACCCCTCCACTTT	CASSEGDRGLKFNSPLHF
TRBJ2-2	TRBV19	-	-	TGTGCCAGTAGTACTACTAGGGCGAACACCGGGGAGCTGTTTTTT	CASSTTRANTGELFF
TRBJ2-1	TRBV7-4	-	TRBD2	TGTGCCAGCAGCCCGCCCGCCGCTAGCGGGGGGACAGGGAGGTACAATGAGCAGTTCTTC	CASSPPAASGGTGRYNEQFF
TRBJ1-5	TRBV6-2/TRBV6-3	few	TRBD1	TGTGCCAGCAGTTGGGTGACAGGGGGTTATCAGCCCCAGCATTTT	CASSWVTGGYQPQHF
TRBJ1-5	TRBV19	-	-	TGTGCCAGTAACGTAGAACGGTCTAGCAATCAGCCCCAGCATTTT	CASNVERSSNQPQHF
TRBJ1-1	TRBV7-8	few	-	TGTGCCAGCACCGAGTCCCTACTCTCTGAAGCTTTCTTT	CASTESLLSEAFF
TRBJ2-5	TRBV10-2	-	-	TGCGCCAGCGACGAAGGGGGTGGACATGAGACCCAGTACTTC	CASDEGGGHETQYF
TRBJ2-1	TRBV24-1	many	-	TGTGCCACCAGTGATTCACAGTCAGGGGACAATGAGCAGTTCTTC	CATSDSQSGDNEQFF
TRBJ1-4	TRBV12-3/TRBV12-4	many	-	TGTGCCAGCAGTTTATACACAGGACCAAGTGCAACTAATGAAAAACTGTTTTTT	CASSLYTGPSATNEKLFF
TRBJ1-1	TRBV19	few	-	TGTGCCAGTAGTATAGCTCGGGGGGCGAACACTGAAGCTTTCTTT	CASSIARGANTEAFF
TRBJ2-2	TRBV6-1	few	TRBD2	TGTGCCAGCAGTTACGGTCGATCAGTCGGCACTAGCGGGGGGGGGGCCGCCACCGGGGAGCTGTTTTTT	CASSYGRSVGTSGGGAATGELFF
TRBJ2-1	TRBV19	-	TRBD2	TGTGCCAGTAGTATAGGGACTAGCGGGGCCTACTACAATGAGCAGTTCTTC	CASSIGTSGAYYNEQFF
TRBJ2-5	TRBV29-1	-	-	TGCAGCTGCGATGGTCGGGCGCAAGAGACCCAGTACTTC	CSCDGRAQETQYF
TRBJ2-3	TRBV6-6	-	TRBD2	TGTGCCAGCAAGTTCTTAGCGGGGGTAGATACGCAGTATTTT	CASKFLAGVDTQYF
TRBJ1-1	TRBV4-1	few	TRBD1	TGCGCCAGCAGCGACAGCCAGGGGGCAACTGAAGCTTTCTTT	CASSDSQGATEAFF
TRBJ2-2	TRBV6-1	few	TRBD1	TGTGCCAGTCACCTGTCATTCCGGGACAGGGCCGATTCTTACCATCCTTCGAACACCGGGGAGCTGTTTTTT	CASHLSFRDRADSYHPSNTGELFF
TRBJ2-1	TRBV5-6	-	-	TGTGCCAGCCTCTGGTGGCAGGTCGTAGACAATGAGCAGTTCTTC	CASLWWQVVDNEQFF
TRBJ2-5	TRBV7-9	-	-	TGTGCCAGCAGCTTACTAAGGGCGGCGGAGACCCAGTACTTC	CASSLLRAAETQYF
TRBJ1-1	TRBV19	-	-	TGTGCCAGTAGTCCGCAAAGACAGATGAACACTGAAGCTTTCTTT	CASSPQRQMNTEAFF
TRBJ1-6	TRBV10-3	few	TRBD1	TGTGCCATCAGAAAACAGGGGCAAACCCTCCACTTT	CAIRKQGQTLHF
TRBJ2-5	TRBV7-7	-	TRBD1	TGTGCTAGCAGCCTCCGGACAGGGGGCCAAGTGACCCAGTACTTC	CASSLRTGGQVTQYF
TRBJ2-3	TRBV12-3/TRBV12-4	-	TRBD1	TGTGCCAGCATTGGGACAGTTCGCACAGATACGCAGTATTTT	CASIGTVRTDTQYF
TRBJ1-5	TRBV19	few	TRBD1	TGTGCCAGTAGACCCGGGACAGGGACGTATCAGCCCCAGCATTTT	CASRPGTGTYQPQHF
TRBJ2-6	TRBV7-2	many	-	TGTGCCAGCAGCTTGCCGGGATACAGGGTGTCCTCTGGGGCCAACGTCCTGACTTTC	CASSLPGYRVSSGANVLTF
TRBJ2-1	TRBV20-1	-	TRBD2	TGCAGTGCTAGAGACCACCTAGCGGGGGCGACCTACAATGAGCAGTTCTTC	CSARDHLAGATYNEQFF
TRBJ1-2	TRBV7-8	-	-	TGTGCCAGCAGCTTCACATCCAACTATGGCTACACCTTC	CASSFTSNYGYTF
TRBJ2-3	TRBV2	many	TRBD1	TGTGCCAGGCAGCAGGGGGTCAATACAGATACGCAGTATTTT	CARQQGVNTDTQYF
TRBJ2-3	TRBV6-1	few	TRBD2	TGTGCCAGCAGTGACCGGACGGGGGGAGAGCAGTATTTT	CASSDRTGGEQYF
TRBJ1-2	TRBV5-6	many	-	TGTGCCAGCAGCTTGGAGCTGCATCGGGCTTTTTTCTACACCTTC	CASSLELHRAFFYTF
TRBJ2-5	TRBV7-9	-	-	TGTGCCAGCAGCTTTCAGGGTCAAGGGACCCAGTACTTC	CASSFQGQGTQYF
TRBJ1-2	TRBV7-2	many	-	TGTGCCAGCAGCTTAGGGGTAGGCGACTATGGCTACACCTTC	CASSLGVGDYGYTF